These T cell receptor beta chains were read from a single sample in a study of monozygotic twins with inflammatory bowel disease. TCRdb derives one entry per CDR3 protein from the 5' RACE reads, leaving out DNA. Its table records around 450,000 distinct CDR3 sequences. What was sequenced was blood. The receptors were gathered from a human donor with ulcerative colitis or Crohn's disease, or a healthy co-twin of an affected twin (not recorded which). CDR3s include the opening cysteine and the closing phenylalanine or tryptophan. Each record gives: clone size, V gene, J gene, CDR3 protein. A row's size may be missing; if present it is once, few, many or a size class.

-	TRBV9	TRBJ2-3	CASSGGTSGGRSTDTQYF
-	TRBV5-1	TRBJ2-1	CASSLKRGGPNYNEQFF
-	TRBV6-2/TRBV6-3	TRBJ2-7	CASTGPGQGSYEQYF
-	TRBV18	TRBJ1-4	CASSLQGPGEKLFF
-	TRBV28	TRBJ2-7	CASSPFGAATYEQYF
-	TRBV4-2	TRBJ1-2	CASSRAGSDYGYTF
-	TRBV20-1	TRBJ2-7	CSAPRTGGTEQYF
-	TRBV18	TRBJ2-7	CASSPTRNYEQYF
-	TRBV5-1	TRBJ2-3	CASSLTSGGSNTDTQYF
-	TRBV6-2/TRBV6-3	TRBJ1-5	CASSYSAALSRWSGGNQPQHF
-	TRBV3-1	TRBJ1-2	CASSRGGGTYGYTF
medium-sized	TRBV12-3/TRBV12-4	TRBJ1-5	CASRRQGNQPQHF
-	TRBV4-2	TRBJ2-5	CASSQKNGKQETQYF
-	TRBV6-5	TRBJ1-1	CASSYTEMNTEAFF
-	TRBV6-5	TRBJ2-1	CASSYSRARNEQFF
-	TRBV11-2	TRBJ2-3	CASSPRTGDTDTQYF
-	TRBV20-1	TRBJ1-5	CSARDGRSNQPQHF
-	TRBV7-2	TRBJ2-3	CASSPDRIPVDTQYF
-	TRBV4-3	TRBJ2-1	CASSQDQGGSYNEQFF
-	TRBV10-3	TRBJ1-2	CAISVDRSYGYTF